This TCR beta chain was sequenced in a study of response to subunit inactivated influenza vaccine. TCRdb called the RT-PCR reads again in MiXCR, with one record for every CDR3 protein. The data contain more than 450,000 distinct CDR3 sequences, around 10% of them seen just once; the ten biggest clones take up about 10%. V gave up 8 bases and J gave up 0 bases, with 12 bases separating them. Per the germline V gene, CDR1 is MNHEY and CDR2 is SVGEGT. This CDR3 region has 14 residues. This clonotype was detected only a few times. The data also belong to a second study, concerning T cells expressing NK-cell markers. That work states: 5'RACE template switching with UMIs generated TCR beta cDNA. The study drew TCR beta repertoires from sorted CD3+CD56+NKG2C+, CD3+CD56+NKG2C- and CD3+CD56-NKG2C+ T cells.

This clonotype originated in a man aged 50-60 years who received an inactivated influenza vaccine. The V gene is TRBV6-2 or TRBV6-3, the J gene TRBJ2-3, with a weak D call TRBD1 (6 bases). The sequences come from PBMCs from blood, collected on the day of vaccination. As DNA, the CDR3 is TGTGCCAGCCTGACAGGCTCTAGCACAGATACGCAGTATTTT. This gives the protein CASLTGSSTDTQYF.